This T cell receptor (beta chain) appears in the sequencing data of a study of blood T cell repertoires in COVID-19. The data were produced by immunoSEQ multiplex PCR, yet TCRdb's version contains in-frame clones alone and is incomplete. The sample lists 350,000 to 450,000 clones; 86% were seen once. The length of the CDR3 is 14 residues. Germline loops: CDR1 SNHLY, CDR2 FYNNEI. V dropped 6 bases and J dropped 3; count of bases not matched to a gene: 2. The specimen sequenced was peripheral blood. The sequence was collected from a woman in her sixties or seventies with COVID-19, enrolled during active disease. The J gene is TRBJ2-3, the V gene TRBV2, with 11 bases aligning to TRBD2. CDR3 sequence reads: CASSRTSGTDTQYF. The CDR3 DNA sequence: TGTGCCAGCAGCCGGACTAGCGGGACAGATACGCAGTATTTT.